Below are 9 T cell receptor beta chains sequenced from a single sample in a study of T cell changes during pregnancy in multiple sclerosis. TCRdb keeps only in-frame clones here, not all; method: immunoSEQ multiplex PCR. The sample consists of some 38,000 clones, about 91% of them appearing once. This sample comprised CD4+ T cells from peripheral blood mononuclear cells, obtained in the third trimester of pregnancy. The source of these receptors is a female donor in good health, enrolled as a control in a pregnancy study.

In regard to this clone: Germline is not matched at one junction end, which may reflect a read error. This sequence joins TRBV7-7 and TRBJ1-4; 10 nucleotides agree with TRBD1. The germline gives CDR1 SSHAT, CDR2 FNYEAQ (reference sequence). The CDR3 spans 16 residues. CDR3: CASTRKYGTGEGKLFF. DNA for the CDR3: TGTGCTAGCACCCGTAAGTACGGGACAGGGGAAGGAAAACTGTTTTTT.

The chain employs TRBV6-5 and TRBJ2-7; 8 bases align to TRBD1. The CDR3 totals 15 residues. With V trimmed by 2 bases and J by 7 bases, 10 bases remained unmatched. Germline lookup yields CDR1 MNHEY and CDR2 SVGAGI. The CDR3 nucleotides are TGTGCCAGCAGTTACGCCGGGCAGGGGGCGAGGGAGCAGTACTTC. It translates to CASSYAGQGAREQYF.

The CDR3 DNA is TGTGCCAGCTCACCACCGAGACTAGCGGGTTTGAATGAGCAGTTCTTC. Translating it yields CASSPPRLAGLNEQFF. The rearrangement links TRBV18 to TRBJ2-1; 10 bases agree with TRBD2. With V trimmed by 0 bases and J by 7 bases, 6 bases remained unmatched. Germline CDR1 is KGHSH and CDR2 is LQKENI. The CDR3 sequence is 16 residues long.

The gene calls are TRBV27 and TRBJ2-1; D is possibly TRBD2 (6 bases). V lost 3 bases, J lost 10 bases, and 22 bases lay in between. CDR3 length equals 16 residues. Germline V gene sequence: CDR1 MNHEY, CDR2 SMNVEV (reference sequence). The DNA of the CDR3 is TGTGCCAGCAGTTTGTGGGTCGCGGGGCCCTCTCAGGAGCAGTTCTTC. This translates into CASSLWVAGPSQEQFF.

This chain uses TRBV7-2 with TRBJ2-4, with TRBD1 matching over 10 bases. The ends lost 0 bases at V and 9 bases at J; junction bases unmatched: 2. The CDR3 loop spans 14 amino acids. Looked up from germline, CDR1 is SGHTA and CDR2 is FQGNSA. The CDR3 nucleotides are TGTGCCAGCAGCTTAGCGGACAGGGGGACCATTCAGTACTTC. This sequence encodes CASSLADRGTIQYF.

The chain carries TRBV7-9 and TRBJ1-3; 7 bases map to TRBD1. This CDR3 has 13 amino acids. Germline values: CDR1 SEHNR, CDR2 FQNEAQ (reference sequence). Trimming removed 4 bases from V and 4 bases from J; junction bases left unmatched: 1. The CDR3 loop reads CASSSDRGNTIYF. CDR3 in DNA: TGTGCCAGCAGCTCGGACAGGGGAAACACCATATATTTT.

This chain connects TRBV7-8 to TRBJ2-2; D possibly corresponds to TRBD1 (5 bases). Germline V gene lookup returns CDR1 SGHVS and CDR2 FQNEAQ. The V and J ends lost 3 bases and 5 bases respectively, with 7 bases between them. There are 13 residues in the CDR3. In nucleotides, the CDR3 is TGTGCCAGCAGCTTGAAGGGGACCGGGGAGCTGTTTTTT. It translates to CASSLKGTGELFF.

This rearrangement joins TRBV27 to TRBJ1-5, with no clear D. Germline lookup yields CDR1 MNHEY and CDR2 SMNVEV (reference sequence). The CDR3 spans 15 residues. V was pared by 6 bases and J by 2 bases, with 14 bases between. The CDR3 loop is CASRSPGKGNQPQHF. The CDR3 DNA is TGTGCCAGCAGATCCCCGGGGAAGGGCAATCAGCCCCAGCATTTT.

This chain uses TRBV7-3 with TRBJ2-2; no clear D gene. The CDR3 length is 15 residues. Trimming stripped 3 bases from V and 0 bases from J, with 8 bases between. Germline V gives CDR1 SGHTA, CDR2 FQGTGA. The CDR3 DNA reads TGTGCCAGCAGCTTTAATGGAGCGAACACCGGGGAGCTGTTTTTT. It is translated as CASSFNGANTGELFF.